Given below is one T cell receptor beta chain in context. The sample belongs to a study of shared clonotypes between healthy human individuals. Study in general: The donors, a couple of women and a few men, were aged 18 to 49.

CDR3 length: 16 amino acids. V was shortened by 2 bases and J by 6 bases, with 16 bases between the two germline ends. Germline V gives CDR1 MNHEY, CDR2 SMNVEV (reference sequence). All donors were healthy HIV-negative adults lacking recent acute infections or vaccinations. Method: immunoSEQ multiplex PCR; TCRdb's copy keeps in-frame clones and lacks some. There are over a million clones in the sample; 95% to 97% occur only once, and approximately 1% lies in the top ten. Sequenced material: naive CD4+ T cells sorted from blood. Subset described: CD45RA+ positively selected. The chain has TRBV27 and TRBJ1-4, with D possibly being TRBD1 (5 bases). This clonotype was sampled from a man aged 30-40 years in good health. CDR3 DNA sequence: TGTGCCAGCAGTTTAAGGTATCGGGGCCTATATGAAAAACTGTTTTTT. Translating gives CASSLRYRGLYEKLFF.